A selection of T cell receptor beta chains follows, all from one sample in a study of CD8+CD57+ T cells in acquired aplastic anemia. From the reads, TCRdb called clonotypes with MiXCR, one entry per CDR3 protein. The data show 100,000 to 150,000 distinct CDR3 sequences, around two fifths seen once. The sample taken for sequencing was sorted CD4+, CD8+, or CD8+CD57+ T cells (not recorded which) from PBMCs. The receptors come from a human donor in good health, serving as a control. CDR3s include the opening cysteine and the closing phenylalanine or tryptophan. D genes are given only for firm matches. Some rows mark clone size as missing; the rest say once, few, many or name a class of expanded clone.

clone size	V gene	D gene	J gene	CDR3 protein	CDR3 DNA
-	TRBV2	TRBD2	TRBJ2-3	CASSYTRASGTDTQYF	TGTGCCAGCAGTTACACCCGGGCTAGCGGGACAGATACGCAGTATTTT
-	TRBV13	TRBD1	TRBJ1-6	CASSPGQGWNSPLHF	TGTGCCAGCAGCCCAGGACAGGGGTGGAATTCACCCCTCCACTTT
-	TRBV27	TRBD2	TRBJ2-3	CASSVPSGGYTDTQYF	TGTGCCAGCAGTGTCCCTAGCGGGGGGTACACAGATACGCAGTATTTT
many	TRBV20-1	-	TRBJ2-1	CSASVGYPSSYNEQFF	TGCAGTGCTAGCGTAGGTTACCCAAGCTCCTACAATGAGCAGTTCTTC
many	TRBV4-2	TRBD1	TRBJ1-2	CASSPTGVNYGYTF	TGTGCCAGCAGCCCTACAGGGGTTAACTATGGCTACACCTTC
few	TRBV28	-	TRBJ2-5	CASSLGQLETQYF	TGTGCCAGCAGTTTAGGACAGCTAGAGACCCAGTACTTC
-	TRBV6-1	-	TRBJ1-2	CASSKITGFFGYTF	TGTGCCAGCAGTAAGATAACAGGGTTTTTTGGCTACACCTTC
-	TRBV7-8	-	TRBJ2-1	CASSLGTNSYNEQFF	TGTGCCAGCAGCCTCGGGACAAATTCCTACAATGAGCAGTTCTTC
-	TRBV4-2	-	TRBJ2-1	CASSPGGREFYNEQFF	TGTGCCAGCAGCCCGGGCGGTAGAGAATTCTACAATGAGCAGTTCTTC
many	TRBV4-2	TRBD2	TRBJ2-1	CASSHVGDLREGLNEQFF	TGTGCCAGCAGCCATGTCGGGGATTTGCGGGAGGGCCTCAATGAGCAGTTCTTC
-	TRBV24-1	TRBD1	TRBJ1-2	CATSGDRGLYGYTF	TGTGCCACCAGCGGTGACAGGGGACTCTATGGCTACACCTTC
many	TRBV4-1	-	TRBJ2-1	CASSQGDREGDEQFF	TGCGCCAGCAGCCAAGGCGACAGGGAGGGCGATGAGCAGTTCTTC
many	TRBV20-1	-	TRBJ1-1	CSARPPGPNTEAFF	TGCAGTGCTAGACCGCCCGGGCCTAACACTGAAGCTTTCTTT
-	TRBV29-1	-	TRBJ1-5	CSVAGDQPQHF	TGCAGCGTTGCAGGGGATCAGCCCCAGCATTTT
once	TRBV15	TRBD2	TRBJ2-7	CATSRGGLAGSYEQYF	TGTGCCACCAGCAGAGGCGGACTAGCGGGAAGCTACGAGCAGTACTTC
-	TRBV19	TRBD1	TRBJ1-5	CASDLTGTGGVNQPQHF	TGTGCCAGTGATCTAACCGGGACAGGGGGCGTCAATCAGCCCCAGCATTTT
many	TRBV19	-	TRBJ2-1	CASRIRRDSYNEQFF	TGTGCCAGTAGGATTAGGCGGGACTCCTACAATGAGCAGTTCTTC